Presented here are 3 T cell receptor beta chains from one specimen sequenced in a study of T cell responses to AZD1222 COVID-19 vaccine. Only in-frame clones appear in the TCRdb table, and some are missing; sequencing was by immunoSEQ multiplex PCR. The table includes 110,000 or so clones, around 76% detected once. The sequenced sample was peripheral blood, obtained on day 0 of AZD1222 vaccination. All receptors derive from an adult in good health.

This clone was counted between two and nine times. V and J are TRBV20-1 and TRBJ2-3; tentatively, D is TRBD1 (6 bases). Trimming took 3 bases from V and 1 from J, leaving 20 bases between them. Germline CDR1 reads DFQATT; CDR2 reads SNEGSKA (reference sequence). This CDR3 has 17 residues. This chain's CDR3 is CSASSSPAGARTDTQYF. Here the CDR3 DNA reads TGCAGTGCTAGTTCCTCTCCGGCAGGGGCCCGCACAGATACGCAGTATTTT.

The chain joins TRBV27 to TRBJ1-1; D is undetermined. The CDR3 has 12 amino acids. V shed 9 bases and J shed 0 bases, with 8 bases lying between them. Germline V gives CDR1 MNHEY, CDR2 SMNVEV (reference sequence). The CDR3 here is CASWQMNTEAFF. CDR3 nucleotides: TGTGCCAGTTGGCAGATGAACACTGAAGCTTTCTTT.

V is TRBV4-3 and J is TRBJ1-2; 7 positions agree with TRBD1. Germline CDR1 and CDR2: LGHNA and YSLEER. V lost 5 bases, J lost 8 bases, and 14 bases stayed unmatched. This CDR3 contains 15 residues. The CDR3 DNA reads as TGCGCCAGCAGCGAGGCCCGGGACAGATTAAAAGGCTACACCTTC. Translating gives CASSEARDRLKGYTF.